This T cell receptor (beta chain) was identified during a study of CD4 T cells in relation to SARS-CoV-2 and coronaviruses. Whole-study context: Controls used an HIV-1 Nef peptide pool or no peptide.

TCRdb keeps only in-frame clones here, not all; method: immunoSEQ multiplex PCR. The sample yields about 26,000 clones, approximately 70% seen once. About this clone itself: Its antigen is unidentified.

The germline V and J ends were trimmed by 1 base and 4 bases, with 11 bases remaining between them. The CDR3 loop spans 15 amino acids. Germline-derived CDR1 and CDR2 are SGHNT and YENEEA. Unexposed donor CD4+ T cells date from about 2011-2019, before the COVID-19 pandemic. After approximately 10 days of culture, CD4+ T cells were isolated. Cells permitting, SARS-CoV-2 S/N and four cold-coronavirus spikes were tested on unexposed-donor CD4+ T cells. General observations from the study: The cross-reactivity analysis covered only spike protein, not other viral proteins.

The chain links TRBV11-3 to TRBJ2-1; the D is unclear. The receptor was derived from a human donor in good health. Sample: CD4+ T cells from PBMCs, cultured in vitro. The CDR3 sequence is CASSLGAQRYNEQFF. As DNA, the CDR3 is TGTGCCAGCAGCTTAGGTGCGCAGAGATACAATGAGCAGTTCTTC.